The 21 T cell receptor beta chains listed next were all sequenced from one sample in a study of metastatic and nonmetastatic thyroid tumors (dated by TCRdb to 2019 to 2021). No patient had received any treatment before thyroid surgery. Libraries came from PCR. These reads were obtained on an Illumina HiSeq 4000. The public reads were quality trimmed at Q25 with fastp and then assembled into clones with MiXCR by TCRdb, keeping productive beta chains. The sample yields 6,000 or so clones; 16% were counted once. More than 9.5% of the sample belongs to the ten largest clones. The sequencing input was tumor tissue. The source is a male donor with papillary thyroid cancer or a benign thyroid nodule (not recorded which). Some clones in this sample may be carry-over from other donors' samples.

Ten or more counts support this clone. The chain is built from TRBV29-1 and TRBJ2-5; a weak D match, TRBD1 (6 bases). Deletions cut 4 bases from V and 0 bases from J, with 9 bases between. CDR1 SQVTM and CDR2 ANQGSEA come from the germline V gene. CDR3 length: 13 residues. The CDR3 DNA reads TGCAGCGTTGGGCAGGGGTACCAAGAGACCCAGTACTTC. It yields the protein CSVGQGYQETQYF.

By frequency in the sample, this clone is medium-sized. In DNA, the CDR3 is TGTGCCAGCAGTGGGACATCCCCAGATGGCTACACCTTC. This sequence encodes CASSGTSPDGYTF. The V gene is TRBV2, the J gene TRBJ1-2, with D maybe TRBD1 (5 bases). Trimming left V 4 bases short and J 6 bases short, with 12 bases between. The length of the CDR3 is 13 residues. Germline V gives CDR1 SNHLY, CDR2 FYNNEI.

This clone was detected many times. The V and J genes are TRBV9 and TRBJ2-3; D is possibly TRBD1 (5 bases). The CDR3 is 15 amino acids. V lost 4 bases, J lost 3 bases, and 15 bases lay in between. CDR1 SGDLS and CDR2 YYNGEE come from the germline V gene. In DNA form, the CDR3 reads TGTGCCAGCAGCCCGGAGAGGACAAAGACAGATACGCAGTATTTT. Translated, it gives CASSPERTKTDTQYF.

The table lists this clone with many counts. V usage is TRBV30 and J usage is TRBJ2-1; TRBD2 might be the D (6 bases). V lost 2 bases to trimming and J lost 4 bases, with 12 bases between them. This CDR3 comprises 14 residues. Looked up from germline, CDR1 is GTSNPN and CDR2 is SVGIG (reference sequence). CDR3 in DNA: TGTGCCTGGAGTAACCGGGACTGGTACAATGAGCAGTTCTTC. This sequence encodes CAWSNRDWYNEQFF.

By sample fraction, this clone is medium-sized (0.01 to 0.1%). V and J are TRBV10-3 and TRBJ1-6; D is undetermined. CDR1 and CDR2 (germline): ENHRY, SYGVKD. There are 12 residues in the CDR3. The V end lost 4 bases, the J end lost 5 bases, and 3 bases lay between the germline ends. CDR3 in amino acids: CAISAHNSPLHF. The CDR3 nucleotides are TGTGCCATCAGTGCCCATAATTCACCCCTCCACTTT.

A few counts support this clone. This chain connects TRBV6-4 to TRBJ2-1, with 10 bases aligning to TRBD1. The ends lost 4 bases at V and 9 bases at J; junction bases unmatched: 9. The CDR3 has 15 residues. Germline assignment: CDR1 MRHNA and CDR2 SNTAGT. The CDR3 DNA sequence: TGTGCCAGCAGTGGCAGGGACAGGGGCAGGGGTGAGCAGTTCTTC. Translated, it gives CASSGRDRGRGEQFF.

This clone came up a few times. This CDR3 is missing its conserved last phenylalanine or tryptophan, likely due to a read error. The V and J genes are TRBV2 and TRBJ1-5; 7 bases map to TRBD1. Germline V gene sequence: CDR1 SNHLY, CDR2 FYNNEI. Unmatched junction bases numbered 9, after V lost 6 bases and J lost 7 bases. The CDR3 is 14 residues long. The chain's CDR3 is CASRETGPNQPQHY. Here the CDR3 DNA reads TGTGCCAGCAGGGAGACAGGGCCCAACCAGCCCCAGCATTAT.

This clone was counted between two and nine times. CDR3 bases: TGTGCCAGCAGTTACTCGGGACAGGGAGGGGAGGCCCAGTACTTC. It yields the protein CASSYSGQGGEAQYF. The chain recombines TRBV6-6 with TRBJ2-5, with 9 bases aligning to TRBD1. J was trimmed by 9 bases and V by 0 bases; bases with no gene match: 8. The length of the CDR3 is 15 residues. CDR1 is MNHNY, CDR2 SVGAGI, per germline (reference sequence).

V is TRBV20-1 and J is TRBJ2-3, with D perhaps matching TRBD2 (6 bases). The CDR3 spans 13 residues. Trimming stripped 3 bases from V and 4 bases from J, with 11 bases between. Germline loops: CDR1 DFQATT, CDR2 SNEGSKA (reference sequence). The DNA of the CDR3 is TGCAGTGCTAGGCGGGGACCGTCAGATACGCAGTATTTT. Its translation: CSARRGPSDTQYF.

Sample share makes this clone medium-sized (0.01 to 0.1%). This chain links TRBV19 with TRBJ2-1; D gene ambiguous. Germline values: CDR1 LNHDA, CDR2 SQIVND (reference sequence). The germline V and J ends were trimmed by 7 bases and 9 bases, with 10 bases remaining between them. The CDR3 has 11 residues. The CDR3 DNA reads TGTGCCAGTACCTTCAAGGGTGAGCAGTTCTTC. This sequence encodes CASTFKGEQFF.

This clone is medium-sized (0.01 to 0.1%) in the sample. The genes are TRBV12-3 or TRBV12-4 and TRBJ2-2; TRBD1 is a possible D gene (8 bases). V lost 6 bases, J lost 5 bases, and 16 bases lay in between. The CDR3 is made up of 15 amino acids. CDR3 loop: CASSYRGGGTGELFF. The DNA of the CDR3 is TGTGCCAGCAGCTACAGGGGGGGAGGGACCGGGGAGCTGTTTTTT.

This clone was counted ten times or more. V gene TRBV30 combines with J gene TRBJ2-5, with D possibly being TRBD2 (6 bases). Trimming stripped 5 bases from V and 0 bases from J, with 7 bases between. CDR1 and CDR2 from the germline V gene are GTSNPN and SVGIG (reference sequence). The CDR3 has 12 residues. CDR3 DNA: TGTGCCTGGGGGGACTACCAAGAGACCCAGTACTTC. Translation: CAWGDYQETQYF.

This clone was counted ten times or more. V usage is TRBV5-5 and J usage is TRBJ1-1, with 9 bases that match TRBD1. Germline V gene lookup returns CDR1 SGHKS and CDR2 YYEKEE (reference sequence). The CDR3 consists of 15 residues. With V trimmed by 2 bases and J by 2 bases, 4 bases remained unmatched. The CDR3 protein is CASSFGTGSNTEAFF. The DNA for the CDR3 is TGTGCCAGCAGCTTCGGGACAGGGTCAAACACTGAAGCTTTCTTT.

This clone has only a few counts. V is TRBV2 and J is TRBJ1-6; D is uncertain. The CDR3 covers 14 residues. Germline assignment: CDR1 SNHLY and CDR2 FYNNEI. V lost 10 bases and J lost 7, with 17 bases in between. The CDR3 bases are TGTGCCATCAGGCCCACCGGTCGAAATTCACCCCTCCACTTT. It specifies CAIRPTGRNSPLHF. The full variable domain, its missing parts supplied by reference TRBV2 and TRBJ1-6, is EPEVTQTPSHQVTQMGQEVILRCVPISNHLYFYWYRQILGQKVEFLVSFYNNEISEKSEIFDDQFSVERPDGSNFTLKIRSTKLEDSAMYFCAIRPTGRNSPLHFGNGTRLTVT.

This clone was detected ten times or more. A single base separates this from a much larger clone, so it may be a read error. The CDR3 nucleotides are TGTGCCAGCAGTTTTTCTCCCGGGGGTCGGTACACTGAAGCTTTCTTT. It translates to CASSFSPGGRYTEAFF. The rearrangement uses TRBV28 and TRBJ1-1; weak D call: TRBD1 (5 bases). Between the trimmed V and J ends, which lost 3 bases and 3 bases, there was a span of 17 bases. The germline gives CDR1 MDHEN, CDR2 SYDVKM. CDR3 length equals 16 residues.

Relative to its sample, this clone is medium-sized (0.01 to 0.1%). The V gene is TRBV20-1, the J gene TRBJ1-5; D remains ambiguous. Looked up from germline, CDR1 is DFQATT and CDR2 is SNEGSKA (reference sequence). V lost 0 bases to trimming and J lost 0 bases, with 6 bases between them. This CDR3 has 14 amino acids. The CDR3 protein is CSARESFSNQPQHF. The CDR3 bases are TGCAGTGCTAGAGAGTCTTTTAGCAATCAGCCCCAGCATTTT.

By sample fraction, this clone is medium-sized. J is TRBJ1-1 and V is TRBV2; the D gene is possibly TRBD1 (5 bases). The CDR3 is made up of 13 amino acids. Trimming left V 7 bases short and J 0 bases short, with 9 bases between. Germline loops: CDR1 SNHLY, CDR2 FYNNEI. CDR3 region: CASTLDMNTEAFF. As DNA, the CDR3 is TGTGCCAGCACCCTGGACATGAACACTGAAGCTTTCTTT.

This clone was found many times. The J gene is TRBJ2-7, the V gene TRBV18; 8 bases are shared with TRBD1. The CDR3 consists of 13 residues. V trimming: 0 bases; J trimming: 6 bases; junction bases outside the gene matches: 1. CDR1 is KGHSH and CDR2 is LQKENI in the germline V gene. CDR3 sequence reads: CASSPPTGVEQYF. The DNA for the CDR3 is TGTGCCAGCTCACCACCGACAGGGGTCGAGCAGTACTTC.

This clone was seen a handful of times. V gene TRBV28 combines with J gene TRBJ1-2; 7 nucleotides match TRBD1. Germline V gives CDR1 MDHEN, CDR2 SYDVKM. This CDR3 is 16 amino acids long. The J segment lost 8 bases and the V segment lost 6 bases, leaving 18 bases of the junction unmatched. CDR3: CASSNPRQGGFFGYTF. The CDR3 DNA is TGTGCCAGCAGCAACCCCCGACAGGGTGGTTTCTTCGGCTACACCTTC.

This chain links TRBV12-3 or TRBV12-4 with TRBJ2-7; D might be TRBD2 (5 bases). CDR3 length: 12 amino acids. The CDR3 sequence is CGCTRGPYEQYF. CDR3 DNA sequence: TGTGGGTGCACCCGAGGGCCCTACGAGCAGTACTTC.

The CDR3 spells CASSLTGTGGYGYTF. CDR3 in DNA: TGTGCCAGCTCCTTGACCGGGACAGGGGGCTATGGCTACACCTTC. The chain recombines TRBV18 with TRBJ1-2; 11 bases align to TRBD1. The CDR3 covers 15 residues. V was pared by 6 bases and J by 4 bases, with 7 bases of the junction left unmatched. Germline V gene data show CDR1 as KGHSH and CDR2 as LQKENI. Filled out from reference TRBV18 and TRBJ1-2, the complete variable domain reads NAGVMQNPRHLVRRRGQEARLRCSPMKGHSHVYWYRQLPEEGLKFMVYLQKENIIDESGMPKERFSAEFPKEGPSILRIQQVVRGDSAAYFCASSLTGTGGYGYTFGSGTRLTVV.